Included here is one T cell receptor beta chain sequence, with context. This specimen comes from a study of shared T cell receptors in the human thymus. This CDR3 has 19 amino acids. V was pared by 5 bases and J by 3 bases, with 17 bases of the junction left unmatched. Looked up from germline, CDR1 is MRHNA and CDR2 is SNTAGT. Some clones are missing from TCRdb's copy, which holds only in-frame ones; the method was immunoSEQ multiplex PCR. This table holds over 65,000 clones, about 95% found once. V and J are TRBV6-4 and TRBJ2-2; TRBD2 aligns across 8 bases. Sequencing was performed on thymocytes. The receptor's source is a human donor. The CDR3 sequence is CASSSRQRGSPGDTGELFF. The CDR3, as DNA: TGTGCCAGCAGTTCCCGCCAGCGGGGGTCACCTGGGGACACCGGGGAGCTGTTTTTT.